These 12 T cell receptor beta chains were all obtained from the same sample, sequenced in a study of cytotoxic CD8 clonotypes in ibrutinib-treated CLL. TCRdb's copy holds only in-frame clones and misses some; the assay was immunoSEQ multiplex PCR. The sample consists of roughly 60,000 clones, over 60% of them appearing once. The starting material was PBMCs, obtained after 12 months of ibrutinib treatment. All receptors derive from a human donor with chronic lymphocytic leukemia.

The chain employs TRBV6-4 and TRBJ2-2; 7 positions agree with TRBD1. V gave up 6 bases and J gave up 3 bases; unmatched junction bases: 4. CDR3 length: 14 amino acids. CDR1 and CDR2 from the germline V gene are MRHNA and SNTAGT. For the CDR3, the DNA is TGTGCCAGCAGCCAGGGGGTAGACACCGGGGAGCTGTTTTTT. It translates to CASSQGVDTGELFF.

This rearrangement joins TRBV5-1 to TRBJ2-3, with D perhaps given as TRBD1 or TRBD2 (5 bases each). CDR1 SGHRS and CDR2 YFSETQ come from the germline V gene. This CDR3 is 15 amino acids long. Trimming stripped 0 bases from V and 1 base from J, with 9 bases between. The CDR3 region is CASSLAGDRTDTQYF. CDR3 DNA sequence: TGCGCCAGCAGCTTGGCCGGGGACCGCACAGATACGCAGTATTTT.

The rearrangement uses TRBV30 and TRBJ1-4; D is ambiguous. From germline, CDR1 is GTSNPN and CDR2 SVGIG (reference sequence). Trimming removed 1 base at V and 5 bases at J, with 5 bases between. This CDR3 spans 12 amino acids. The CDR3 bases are TGTGCCTGGAGTGGGTCAAATGAAAAACTGTTTTTT. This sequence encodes CAWSGSNEKLFF.

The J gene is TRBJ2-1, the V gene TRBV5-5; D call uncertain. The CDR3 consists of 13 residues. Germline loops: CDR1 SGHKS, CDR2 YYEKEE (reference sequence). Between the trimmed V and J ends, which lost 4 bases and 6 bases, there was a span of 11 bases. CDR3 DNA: TGTGCCAGCAGCGAATATTTAGTCAATGAGCAGTTCTTC. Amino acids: CASSEYLVNEQFF.

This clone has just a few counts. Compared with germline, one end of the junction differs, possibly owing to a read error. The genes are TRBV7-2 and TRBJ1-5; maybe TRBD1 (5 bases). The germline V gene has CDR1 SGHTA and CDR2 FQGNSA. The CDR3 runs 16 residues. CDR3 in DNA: TGTGCCAGCAGCGCCGACGGGATAGGGAGGGGTCAGGCCCAGCATTTT. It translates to CASSADGIGRGQAQHF.

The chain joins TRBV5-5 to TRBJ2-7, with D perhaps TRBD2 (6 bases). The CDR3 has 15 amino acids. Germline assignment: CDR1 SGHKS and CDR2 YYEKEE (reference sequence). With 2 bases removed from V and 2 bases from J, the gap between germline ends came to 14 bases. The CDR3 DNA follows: TGTGCCAGCAGCTTACTGGGCGGAGGGGCCTACGAGCAGTACTTC. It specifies CASSLLGGGAYEQYF.

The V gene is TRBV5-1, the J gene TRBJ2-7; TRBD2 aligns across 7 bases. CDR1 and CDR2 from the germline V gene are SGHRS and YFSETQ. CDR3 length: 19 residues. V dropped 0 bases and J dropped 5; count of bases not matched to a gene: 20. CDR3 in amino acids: CASSLERALAESPFDEQYF. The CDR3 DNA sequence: TGCGCCAGCAGCTTGGAAAGGGCCCTAGCGGAAAGCCCTTTTGACGAGCAGTACTTC.

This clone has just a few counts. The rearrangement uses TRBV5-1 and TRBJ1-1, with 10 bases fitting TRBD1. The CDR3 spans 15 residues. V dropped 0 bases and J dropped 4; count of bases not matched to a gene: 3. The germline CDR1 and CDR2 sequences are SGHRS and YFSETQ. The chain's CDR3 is CASSLGQGAATEAFF. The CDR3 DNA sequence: TGCGCCAGCAGCTTGGGACAGGGGGCTGCCACTGAAGCTTTCTTT.

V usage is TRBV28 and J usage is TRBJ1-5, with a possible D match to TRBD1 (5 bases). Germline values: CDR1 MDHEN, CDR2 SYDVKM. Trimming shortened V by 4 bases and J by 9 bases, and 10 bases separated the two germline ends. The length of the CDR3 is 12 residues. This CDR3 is CASSSGARPQHF. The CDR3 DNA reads TGTGCCAGCAGTTCCGGGGCGCGGCCCCAGCATTTT.

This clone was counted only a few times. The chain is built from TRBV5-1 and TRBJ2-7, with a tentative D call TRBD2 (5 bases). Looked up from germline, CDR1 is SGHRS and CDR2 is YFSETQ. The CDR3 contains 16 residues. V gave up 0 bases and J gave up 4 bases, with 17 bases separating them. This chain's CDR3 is CASSLGTGVLGYEQYF. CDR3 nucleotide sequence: TGCGCCAGCAGCTTGGGGACTGGGGTCTTGGGATACGAGCAGTACTTC.

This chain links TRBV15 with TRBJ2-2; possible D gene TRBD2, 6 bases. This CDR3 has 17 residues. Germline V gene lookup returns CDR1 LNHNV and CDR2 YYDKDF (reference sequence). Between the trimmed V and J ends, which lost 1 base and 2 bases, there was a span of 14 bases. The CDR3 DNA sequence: TGTGCCACCAGCAGAGCGGGGGATGGGGCCAACACCGGGGAGCTGTTTTTT. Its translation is CATSRAGDGANTGELFF.

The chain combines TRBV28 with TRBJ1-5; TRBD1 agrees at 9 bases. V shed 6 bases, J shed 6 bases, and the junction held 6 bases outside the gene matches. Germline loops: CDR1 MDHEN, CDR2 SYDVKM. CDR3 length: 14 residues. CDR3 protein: CASSLQGAGQPQHF. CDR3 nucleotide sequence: TGTGCCAGCAGCCTACAGGGGGCAGGTCAGCCCCAGCATTTT.